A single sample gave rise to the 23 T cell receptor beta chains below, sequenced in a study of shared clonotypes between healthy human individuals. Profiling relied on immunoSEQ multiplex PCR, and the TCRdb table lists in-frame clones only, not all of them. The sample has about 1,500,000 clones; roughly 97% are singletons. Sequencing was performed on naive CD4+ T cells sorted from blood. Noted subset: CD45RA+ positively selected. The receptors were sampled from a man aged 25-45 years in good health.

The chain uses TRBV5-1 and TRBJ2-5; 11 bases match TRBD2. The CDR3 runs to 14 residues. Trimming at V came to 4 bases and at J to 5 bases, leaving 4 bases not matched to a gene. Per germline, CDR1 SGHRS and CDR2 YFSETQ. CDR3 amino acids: CASSISGRGETQYF. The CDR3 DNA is TGCGCCAGCAGCATTAGCGGGAGGGGCGAGACCCAGTACTTC.

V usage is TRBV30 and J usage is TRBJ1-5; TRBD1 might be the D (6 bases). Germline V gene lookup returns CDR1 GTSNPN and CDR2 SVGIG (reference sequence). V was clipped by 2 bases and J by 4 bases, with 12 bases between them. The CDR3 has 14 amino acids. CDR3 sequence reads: CAWSPGHLNQPQHF. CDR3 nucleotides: TGTGCCTGGAGTCCGGGACACCTAAATCAGCCCCAGCATTTT.

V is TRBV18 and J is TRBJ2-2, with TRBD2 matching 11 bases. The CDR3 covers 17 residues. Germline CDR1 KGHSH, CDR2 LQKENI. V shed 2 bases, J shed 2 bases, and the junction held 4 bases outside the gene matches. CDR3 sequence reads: CASSPVLAGANTGELFF. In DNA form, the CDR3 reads TGTGCCAGCTCACCAGTACTAGCGGGGGCAAACACCGGGGAGCTGTTTTTT.

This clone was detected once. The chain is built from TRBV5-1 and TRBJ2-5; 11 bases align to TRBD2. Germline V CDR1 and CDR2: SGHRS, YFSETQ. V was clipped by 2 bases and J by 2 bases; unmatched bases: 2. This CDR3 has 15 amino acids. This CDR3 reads CASSFSGRGQETQYF. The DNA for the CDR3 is TGCGCCAGCAGCTTTAGCGGGAGGGGTCAAGAGACCCAGTACTTC.

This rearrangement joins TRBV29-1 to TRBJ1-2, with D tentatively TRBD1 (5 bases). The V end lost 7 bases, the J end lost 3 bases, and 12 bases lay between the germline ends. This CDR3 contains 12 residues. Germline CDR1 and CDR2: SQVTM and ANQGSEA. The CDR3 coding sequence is TGCAGCGCCGCGCCCAGGGACTATGGCTACACCTTC. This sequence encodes CSAAPRDYGYTF.

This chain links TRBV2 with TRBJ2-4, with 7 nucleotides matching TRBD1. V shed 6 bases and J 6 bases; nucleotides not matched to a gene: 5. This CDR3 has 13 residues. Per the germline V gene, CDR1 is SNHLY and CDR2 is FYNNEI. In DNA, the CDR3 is TGTGCCAGCAGACAGGGGCGAGGAAACATTCAGTACTTC. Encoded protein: CASRQGRGNIQYF.

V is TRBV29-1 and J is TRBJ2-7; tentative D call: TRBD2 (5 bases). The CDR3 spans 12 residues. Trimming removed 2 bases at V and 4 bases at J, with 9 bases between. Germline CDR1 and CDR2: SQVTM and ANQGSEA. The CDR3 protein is CSVESEGYEQYF. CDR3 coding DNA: TGCAGCGTTGAATCCGAGGGTTACGAGCAGTACTTC.

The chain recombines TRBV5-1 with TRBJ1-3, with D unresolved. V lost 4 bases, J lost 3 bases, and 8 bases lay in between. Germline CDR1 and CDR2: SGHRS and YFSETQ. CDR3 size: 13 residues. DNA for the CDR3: TGCGCCAGCAGCCTAGGCTATGGAAACACCATATATTTT. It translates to CASSLGYGNTIYF.

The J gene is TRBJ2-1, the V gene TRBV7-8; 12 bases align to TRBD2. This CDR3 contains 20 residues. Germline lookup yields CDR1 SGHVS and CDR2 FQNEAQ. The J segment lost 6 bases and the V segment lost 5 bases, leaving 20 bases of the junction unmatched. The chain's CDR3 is CASSTDFETSGRDSGNEQFF. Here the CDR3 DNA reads TGTGCCAGCAGCACTGACTTTGAGACTAGCGGGAGAGATAGTGGCAATGAGCAGTTCTTC.

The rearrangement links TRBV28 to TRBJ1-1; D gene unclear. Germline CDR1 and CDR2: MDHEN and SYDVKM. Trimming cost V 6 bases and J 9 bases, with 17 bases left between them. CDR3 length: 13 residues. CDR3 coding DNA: TGTGCCAGCAGAGACCGGGCCTCACTGAAAGCTTTCTTT. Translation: CASRDRASLKAFF.

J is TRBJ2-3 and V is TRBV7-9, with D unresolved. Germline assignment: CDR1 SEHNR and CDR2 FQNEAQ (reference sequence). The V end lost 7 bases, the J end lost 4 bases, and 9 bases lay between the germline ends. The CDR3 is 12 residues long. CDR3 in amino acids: CASTSLSDTQYF. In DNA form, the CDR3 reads TGTGCCAGCACCTCGCTCTCAGATACGCAGTATTTT.

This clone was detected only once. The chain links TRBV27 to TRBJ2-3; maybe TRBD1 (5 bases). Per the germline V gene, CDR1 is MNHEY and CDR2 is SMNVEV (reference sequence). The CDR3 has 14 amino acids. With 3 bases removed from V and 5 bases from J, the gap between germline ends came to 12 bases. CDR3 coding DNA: TGTGCCAGCAGTTTGAAAACTCAGGGAGATACGCAGTATTTT. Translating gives CASSLKTQGDTQYF.

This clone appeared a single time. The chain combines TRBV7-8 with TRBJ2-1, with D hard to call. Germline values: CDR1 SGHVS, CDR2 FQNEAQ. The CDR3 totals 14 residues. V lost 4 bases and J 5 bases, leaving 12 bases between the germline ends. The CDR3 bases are TGTGCCAGCAGCTATAATTCAATGAACAATGAGCAGTTCTTC. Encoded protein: CASSYNSMNNEQFF. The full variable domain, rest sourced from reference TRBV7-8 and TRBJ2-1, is GAGVSQSPRYKVAKRGQDVALRCDPISGHVSLFWYQQALGQGPEFLTYFQNEAQLDKSGLPSDRFFAERPEGSVSTLKIQRTQQEDSAVYLCASSYNSMNNEQFFGPGTRLTVL.

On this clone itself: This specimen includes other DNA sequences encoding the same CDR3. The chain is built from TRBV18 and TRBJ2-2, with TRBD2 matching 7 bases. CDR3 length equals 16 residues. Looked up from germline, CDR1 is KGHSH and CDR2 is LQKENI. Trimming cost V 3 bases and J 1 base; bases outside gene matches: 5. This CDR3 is CASSPLGGGNTGELFF. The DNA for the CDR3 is TGTGCCAGCTCACCGCTTGGCGGGGGGAACACCGGGGAGCTGTTTTTT.

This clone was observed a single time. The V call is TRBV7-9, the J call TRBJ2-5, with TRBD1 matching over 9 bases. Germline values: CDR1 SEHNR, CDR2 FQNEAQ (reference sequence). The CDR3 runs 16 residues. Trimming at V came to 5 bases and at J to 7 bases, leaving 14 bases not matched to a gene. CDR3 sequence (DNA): TGTGCCAGCAGCCCCCGAAAGACAGGGGGGATAGGGACCCAGTACTTC. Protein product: CASSPRKTGGIGTQYF.

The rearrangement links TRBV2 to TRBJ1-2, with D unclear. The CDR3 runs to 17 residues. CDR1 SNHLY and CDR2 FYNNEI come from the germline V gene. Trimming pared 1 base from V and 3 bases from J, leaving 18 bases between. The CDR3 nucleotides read TGTGCCAGCAGTGAAGTAGGCAGCCAGTCTAGGTACTATGGCTACACCTTC. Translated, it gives CASSEVGSQSRYYGYTF.

Here the CDR3 DNA reads TGTGCCAGCAGCGACGCAGGGGGTAAGATGAACACTGAAGCTTTCTTT. The encoded protein is CASSDAGGKMNTEAFF. The chain joins TRBV5-4 to TRBJ1-1; 7 nucleotides line up with TRBD1. The V segment lost 4 bases and the J segment 0 bases; nucleotides outside the gene matches: 9. Germline values: CDR1 SGHNT, CDR2 YYREEE (reference sequence). The CDR3 has 16 residues.

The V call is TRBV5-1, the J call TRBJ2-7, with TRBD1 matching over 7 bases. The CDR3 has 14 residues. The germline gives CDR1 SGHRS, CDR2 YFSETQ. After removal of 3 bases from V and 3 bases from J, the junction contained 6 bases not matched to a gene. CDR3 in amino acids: CASSYRGRIYEQYF. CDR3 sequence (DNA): TGCGCCAGCAGCTACAGGGGACGAATCTACGAGCAGTACTTC.

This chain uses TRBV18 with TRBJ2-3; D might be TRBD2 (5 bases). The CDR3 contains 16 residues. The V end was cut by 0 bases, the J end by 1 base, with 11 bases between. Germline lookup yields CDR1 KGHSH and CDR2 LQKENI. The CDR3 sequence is CASSPPGVRGTDTQYF. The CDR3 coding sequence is TGTGCCAGCTCACCACCGGGAGTGAGAGGCACAGATACGCAGTATTTT.

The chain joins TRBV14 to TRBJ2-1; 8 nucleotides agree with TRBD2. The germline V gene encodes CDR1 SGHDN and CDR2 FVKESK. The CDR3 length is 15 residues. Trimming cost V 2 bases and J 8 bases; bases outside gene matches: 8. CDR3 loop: CASSQTAGGWDEQFF. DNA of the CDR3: TGTGCCAGCAGCCAAACGGCGGGAGGTTGGGATGAGCAGTTCTTC. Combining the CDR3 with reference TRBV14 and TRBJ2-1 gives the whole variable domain EAGVTQFPSHSVIEKGQTVTLRCDPISGHDNLYWYRRVMGKEIKFLLHFVKESKQDESGMPNNRFLAERTGGTYSTLKVQPAELEDSGVYFCASSQTAGGWDEQFFGPGTRLTVL.

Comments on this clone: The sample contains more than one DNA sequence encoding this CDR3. The CDR3 here is CATSRESNQPQHF. The CDR3 DNA reads TGTGCCACCAGCAGAGAGTCGAACCAGCCCCAGCATTTT. The V call is TRBV15, the J call TRBJ1-5; D is unresolved. Trimming stripped 0 bases from V and 7 bases from J, with 7 bases between. CDR1 is LNHNV, CDR2 YYDKDF, per germline (reference sequence). The CDR3 runs 13 residues.

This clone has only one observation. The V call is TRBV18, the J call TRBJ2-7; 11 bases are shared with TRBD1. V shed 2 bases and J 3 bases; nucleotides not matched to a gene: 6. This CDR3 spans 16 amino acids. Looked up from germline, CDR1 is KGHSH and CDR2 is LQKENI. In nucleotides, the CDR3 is TGTGCCAGCTCACCATTAGGGACAGGGGGGATCTACGAGCAGTACTTC. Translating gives CASSPLGTGGIYEQYF.

CDR3 in amino acids: CASSIAGGGKFF. CDR3 nucleotide sequence: TGTGCCAGCAGCATAGCGGGAGGGGGAAAGTTCTTC. The chain carries TRBV6-5 and TRBJ2-1; 11 bases align to TRBD2. V lost 6 bases to trimming and J lost 14 bases; unmatched junction nucleotides: 6. The CDR3 is 12 residues long. Per germline, CDR1 MNHEY and CDR2 SVGAGI.